Following are 26 T cell receptor beta chains from one sample sequenced in a study of tumor-infiltrating lymphocytes in primary liver carcinoma. With a constant-region primer, TCR beta cDNA was made from 400 to 550 ng of total RNA. Nested multiplex PCR, run for three rounds with slightly modified ARM-PCR, yielded TCR beta libraries. The first two PCR rounds used TRBV1-TRBV30 forward primers with a C-beta reverse primer, roughly 10 cycles each. Using its own MiXCR run on the multiplex PCR reads, TCRdb lists one record per CDR3 protein. The table lists under 200,000 distinct CDR3 sequences, around three fifths of them singletons, with roughly 7% in the top ten. Unsorted whole blood yielded the blood RNA, and germline DNA was also extracted. Sample: peripheral blood. These receptors all stem from a woman aged 55-70 years with primary liver carcinoma and hepatitis B virus infection.

Concerning this clonotype itself: The junction differs from germline at one of its ends, possibly a read error. The chain joins TRBV11-2 to TRBJ2-4; D gene ambiguous. This CDR3 is 15 amino acids long. Germline V lookup: CDR1 SGHAT, CDR2 FQNNGV. DNA for the CDR3: TGTCCCAGCAGCTTACCAGGAATAGCCAAAAACATTCAGTATTTC. Translating gives CPSSLPGIAKNIQYF.

About this clonotype itself: A single base separates this from a much larger clone, so it may be a read error. The genes are TRBV12-3 or TRBV12-4 and TRBJ1-1; D unresolved. The CDR3 consists of 15 residues. V dropped 1 base and J dropped 5 bases, with 14 bases sitting between them. The CDR3 DNA is TGTGCCAGCAGTTTAGGAGGCGGGCGAGGGACTGAAGCTTTCTTT. Its translation: CASSLGGGRGTEAFF.

About this clonotype itself: The junction shows a germline mismatch at one end, possibly a read error. The CDR3 loop is CANSVRGQGNEQFF. For the CDR3, the DNA is TGTGCCAACAGCGTACGGGGGCAGGGCAATGAGCAGTTCTTC. The chain links TRBV9 to TRBJ2-1; D may be TRBD1 or TRBD2 (6 bases each). From germline, CDR1 is SGDLS and CDR2 YYNGEE. The CDR3 is 14 residues long. The full variable domain, in which reference TRBV9 and TRBJ2-1 provide the parts outside the CDR3, is DSGVTQTPKHLITATGQRVTLRCSPRSGDLSVYWYQQSLDQGLQFLIQYYNGEERAKGNILERFSAQQFPDLHSELNLSSLELGDSALYFCANSVRGQGNEQFFGPGTRLTVL.

V and J are TRBV5-1 and TRBJ2-2; 8 positions match TRBD2. The CDR3 is 16 residues long. Germline values: CDR1 SGHRS, CDR2 YFSETQ. Trimming took 5 bases from V and 7 from J; bases not matched to a gene: 13. The CDR3 DNA follows: TGCGCCAGCAGGAAGGGACTAGTGGTATCCGGCGGGGAGCTGTTTTTT. This sequence encodes CASRKGLVVSGGELFF.

The chain recombines TRBV7-9 with TRBJ2-1; the D gene is possibly TRBD1 (6 bases). Trimming removed 2 bases at V and 4 bases at J, with 12 bases between. CDR3 length: 15 amino acids. Germline CDR1 is SEHNR and CDR2 is FQNEAQ (reference sequence). Here the CDR3 reads CASSLQGTQYNEQFF. The CDR3 DNA sequence: TGTGCCAGCAGCTTACAGGGGACACAGTACAATGAGCAGTTCTTC.

This CDR3 is CASSFRTAGSTYEQYF. Here the CDR3 DNA reads TGTGCCAGCAGTTTCAGGACAGCGGGGAGCACCTACGAGCAGTACTTC. The chain combines TRBV12-3 or TRBV12-4 with TRBJ2-7; a weak D match, TRBD2 (7 bases). Trimming cost V 3 bases and J 2 bases, with 17 bases left between them. This CDR3 has 16 amino acids.

This clonotype appeared many times. This chain joins TRBV11-3 and TRBJ2-2; TRBD1 matches 9 bases. The germline V gene has CDR1 SGHNT and CDR2 YENEEA. CDR3 length equals 15 residues. J gave up 0 bases and V 5 bases, and 1 base lay outside the gene matches. The CDR3 sequence is CASSRQGANTGELFF. The DNA of the CDR3 is TGTGCCAGCAGCAGACAGGGGGCGAACACCGGGGAGCTGTTTTTT.

The chain employs TRBV24-1 and TRBJ2-1; 10 bases map to TRBD2. Per germline, CDR1 KGHDR and CDR2 SFDVKD. The V segment lost 5 bases and the J segment 6 bases; nucleotides outside the gene matches: 3. The CDR3 consists of 14 residues. The CDR3 DNA is TGTGCCACCAGTGTAGCGGGAGGTCGCAATGAGCAGTTCTTC. This codes for CATSVAGGRNEQFF.

As concerns this clonotype: A much larger clone is a single base away; this may be a read error. The V and J genes are TRBV6-5 and TRBJ2-7, with TRBD1 as a possible D gene (6 bases). Deletions cut 4 bases from V and 6 bases from J, with 13 bases between. The CDR3 length is 13 residues. CDR1 and CDR2 (germline): MNHEY, SVGAGI. CDR3 protein: CASSSGQAVEQYF. The CDR3 DNA reads as TGTGCCAGCAGTTCGGGACAAGCCGTCGAGCAGTACTTC.

CDR3 region: CASSLDGGQRTQYF. The DNA for the CDR3 is TGCGCCAGCAGCTTGGACGGGGGGCAGAGGACCCAGTACTTC. The rearrangement joins TRBV5-1 to TRBJ2-5, with D possibly being TRBD2 (7 bases). This CDR3 contains 14 residues. Trimming removed 0 bases at V and 7 bases at J, with 13 bases between. Germline V gene lookup returns CDR1 SGHRS and CDR2 YFSETQ.

With regard to this clonotype: This sequence may be a read error, since a much larger clone differs from it by one base. The rearrangement joins TRBV6-2 or TRBV6-3 to TRBJ1-1; D remains unclear. This CDR3 has 15 residues. CDR1 MNHEY and CDR2 SVGEGT come from the germline V gene. The DNA for the CDR3 is TGTACCAGCCAGACGAGGCAGATGGTGAACACTGAAGCTTTCTTT. Translated, it gives CTSQTRQMVNTEAFF.

The V call is TRBV11-2, the J call TRBJ2-7; weak D call: TRBD2 (5 bases). The germline CDR1 and CDR2 sequences are SGHAT and FQNNGV. Trimming pared 7 bases from V and 4 bases from J, leaving 23 bases between. The CDR3 has 16 residues. The CDR3, as DNA: TGTGCCAGCACCGAGACAACGCTGAGGGCCAGATACGAGCAGTACTTC. It codes for CASTETTLRARYEQYF.

Concerning this clonotype: Just one base apart from a much larger clone, this may be a read error. V usage is TRBV6-2 or TRBV6-3 and J usage is TRBJ2-1, with D perhaps matching TRBD1 (5 bases). CDR1 MNHEY and CDR2 SVGEGT come from the germline V gene. This CDR3 is built from 14 residues. V was clipped by 7 bases and J by 3 bases, with 13 bases between them. The CDR3 region is CASNTTTDYNEQFF. CDR3 DNA sequence: TGTGCCAGCAATACAACGACAGACTACAATGAGCAGTTCTTC.

About this clonotype itself: A much larger clone lies a single base off, so this may be a read error. This sequence joins TRBV6-6 and TRBJ2-3; TRBD1 matches 9 bases. The CDR3 totals 16 residues. Germline loops: CDR1 MNHNY, CDR2 SVGAGI (reference sequence). CDR3 in DNA: TGTGGCAGCAGTGCATCCGGGACAGGGAAGGGAGATACGCAGTATTTT. It specifies CGSSASGTGKGDTQYF.

With respect to this clonotype: This could be a read error, since a much larger clone is one nucleotide away. This sequence joins TRBV7-8 and TRBJ2-1; 12 positions agree with TRBD2. Germline CDR1 and CDR2: SGHVS and FQNEAQ. This CDR3 has 14 residues. Trimming at V came to 7 bases and at J to 7 bases, leaving 5 bases not matched to a gene. The CDR3 DNA is TGTGCCAGCACCTGGACTAGCGGGATGAATGAGCAGTTCTTC. Protein: CASTWTSGMNEQFF.

The chain couples TRBV7-8 to TRBJ2-3; D not resolved. This CDR3 comprises 15 residues. Germline values: CDR1 SGHVS, CDR2 FQNEAQ. Trimming took off 2 bases at V and 2 bases at J, with 11 bases between the two ends. The CDR3 nucleotides are TGTGCCAGCAGCTTAAGTGCACAACACACAGATACGCAGTATTTT. It specifies CASSLSAQHTDTQYF.

The chain recombines TRBV6-6 with TRBJ1-3; 7 bases are a match to TRBD1. The CDR3 spans 17 residues. The germline gives CDR1 MNHNY, CDR2 SVGAGI (reference sequence). The CDR3 nucleotides read TGTACTAGCAGTATACGACAGGGTACTGGTGGTGGAAACACCATATATTTT. Encoded protein: CTSSIRQGTGGGNTIYF.

The chain joins TRBV12-3 or TRBV12-4 to TRBJ1-1; tentative D call: TRBD1 (5 bases). The CDR3 totals 13 residues. CDR3 sequence: CVSNSGPNTEAFF. The CDR3 DNA follows: TGTGTCAGTAATTCGGGGCCGAACACTGAAGCTTTCTTT.

As concerns this clonotype: A junction end diverges from the germline sequence, so it may reflect a read error. This rearrangement joins TRBV11-1 to TRBJ2-7, with 9 positions matching TRBD1. The CDR3 is 15 amino acids. CDR1 and CDR2 (germline): SGHAT, FQDESV (reference sequence). For the CDR3, the DNA is TGTGCTAGCAGTTCCGGACAGGGGCCCTATTACGGGCAGTACTTC. As protein: CASSSGQGPYYGQYF.

In regard to this clonotype: Given the absence of the conserved phenylalanine or tryptophan at the CDR3 end, a read error is likely. This chain uses TRBV12-3 or TRBV12-4 with TRBJ2-1; 7 bases match TRBD1. This CDR3 spans 20 amino acids. V lost 4 bases, J lost 0 bases, and 18 bases stayed unmatched. The CDR3 spells CASSSYRGVGSTSSYNEQFL. The CDR3 nucleotides read TGTGCCAGCAGTTCGTACAGGGGAGTTGGATCCACAAGCTCCTACAATGAGCAGTTCCTC.

Worth noting for this clonotype: Germline is not matched at one junction end, which may reflect a read error. The V gene is TRBV12-3 or TRBV12-4, the J gene TRBJ2-1; either TRBD1 or TRBD2 may fit D (5 bases each). The CDR3 is made up of 13 amino acids. The CDR3, as DNA: TGTGCCAGCAGTTTGGATCGGGGCATTGAGAAGTTCTTC. It encodes CASSLDRGIEKFF.

This chain joins TRBV14 and TRBJ2-7; 7 nucleotides match TRBD1. Unmatched junction bases numbered 8, after V lost 3 bases and J lost 3 bases. This CDR3 contains 15 residues. The germline gives CDR1 SGHDN, CDR2 FVKESK. The CDR3 coding sequence is TGTGCCAGCAGCCATAGATCGGACAGGTTCTACGAGCAGTACTTC. This codes for CASSHRSDRFYEQYF.

In the case of this clonotype: The CDR3 does not close with the conserved phenylalanine or tryptophan, likely indicating a read error. The chain couples TRBV28 to TRBJ2-7, with D uncertain. The CDR3 is 12 residues long. Germline V CDR1 and CDR2: MDHEN, SYDVKM. The DNA for the CDR3 is TGTGCCAACAGTTGGATGGGCTACGAGCAGTACCTC. Its protein is CANSWMGYEQYL.

The CDR3 loop reads CASRLRTRGDEQYF. In DNA form, the CDR3 reads TGTGCCAGCAGACTGAGGACTAGAGGGGACGAGCAGTACTTC. This chain connects TRBV2 to TRBJ2-7; 7 bases map to TRBD2. The CDR3 covers 14 residues. Germline loops: CDR1 SNHLY, CDR2 FYNNEI. V was pared by 6 bases and J by 5 bases, with 10 bases of the junction left unmatched.

Remarks on this clonotype: Just one base apart from a much larger clone, this may be a read error. The chain employs TRBV6-5 and TRBJ2-1, with D perhaps assigned TRBD1 or TRBD2 (5 bases each). This CDR3 contains 11 residues. Germline V gene data show CDR1 as MNHEY and CDR2 as SVGAGI. The CDR3 is CDSKGTHEQFF. The DNA of the CDR3 is TGTGACAGCAAAGGGACCCATGAGCAGTTCTTC.

This clonotype has a handful of counts. This rearrangement joins TRBV5-6 to TRBJ2-7, with 12 bases aligning to TRBD2. This CDR3 region has 20 residues. Germline CDR1 reads SGHDT; CDR2 reads YYEEEE. The ends lost 4 bases at V and 2 bases at J; junction bases unmatched: 19. CDR3 DNA sequence: TGTGCCAGCAGCCCTGGTCGACTAGCGGGAGTTAGCTGGCTCACCTACGAGCAGTACTTC. Translated: CASSPGRLAGVSWLTYEQYF.